A single T cell receptor beta chain is shown here with its context. Its specific antigen is unknown. Per-base qualities were not stored, and no clone one base away is much larger. This sample was included in a study of cytomegalovirus exposure and HLA in healthy donors listed by TCRdb under 2017. With respect to the entire study: According to an earlier analysis of several hundred of the donors, 150 million to 200 million T cells yielded over 100 million unique TCR beta sequences and 276 Gb of sequence data. An early release that covered some 630 HLA-typed donors contained around 300 gigabases of sequencing data and approximately 85 million unique TCR sequences. The genetic ancestry cluster associated with self-reported Caucasian donors included roughly 84% of the 398 genotyped donors. The aim of the study was to test whether cataloging public T cell receptors could identify signatures of past pathogen exposure. The T cell repertoires of about 700 subjects were profiled by immunosequencing and related to cytomegalovirus serostatus. Besides the first cohort of roughly 640 subjects, a separate validation cohort made up of 120 different subjects was used. High-throughput TCR immunosequencing, statistical association of individual TCRs with disease status, and machine learning were combined to predict cytomegalovirus infection status. To study patterns of TCR occurrence, a later analysis re-analyzed previously published TCR beta repertoires from 600 to 750 donors and added high-resolution HLA genotyping. Rather than drawing on any new phenotypic data, the later analysis identified candidate immune exposures from TCR beta sequences and the way those sequences occurred across donors. To decide whether each TCR beta V gene segment behaved as functional or pseudogenic, an earlier analysis of fewer than 750 of the donors relied on high-throughput TCR beta sequencing. Alongside the repertoire data, information on donor age, sex, ethnicity and CMV serostatus was compiled. Genome-wide SNP genotypes for about 60% of the roughly 700 donors were used in a later genetic analysis, which treated that subset as a discovery cohort. All discovery cohort repertoires had been generated using a single sequencing platform. HLA typing covered class I and class II loci at four-digit resolution. The number of donors typed differed by locus, with roughly 629-640 for A, B, C, DRB1 and DQB1, roughly 520 for DQA1, over 600 for DPA1, and 472 for DPB1. Roughly five DR-DQ haplotypes were handled as single units for association and clustering because linkage in the cohort was strong. Among around 400 genotyped donors of the cohort, an average of around 250,000 unique TCR beta nucleotide sequences was sequenced per donor, of which approximately 19% were non-productive.

The cohort consisted of some 670 healthy bone marrow donors. All cohort members were sampled while nominally healthy, although unrecorded immune exposures were likely present. The donor tested CMV seronegative and was one of the 352 seronegative cohort members. Each donor provided a peripheral blood sample, and peripheral blood mononuclear cells were used for TCR beta sequencing. Genomic DNA was extracted from the blood cell samples with the Qiagen DNeasy Blood Extraction Kit. Overall study outcomes, separate from this receptor: This cohort had only TCR beta chains sequenced, and the lack of alpha or paired-chain data limited which features could be detected. The study gave a list of around 170 TCR beta chains associated with cytomegalovirus. In a later genetic analysis, fewer N-insertions in productive TCRs were reported among donors in an Asian-associated ancestry cluster than the approximately 710-donor mean. CMV serostatus was the only immune exposure information available for the cohort. A cluster of highly shared sequence variants was judged likely to be a technical artifact of the sequencing pipeline. According to a later analysis, most CMV-associated TCR beta chains appeared to be HLA-restricted, and the HLA associations seemed to be driven largely by CMV exposure. Broadly in line with IMGT annotations, most TCR beta V segments showed up in productive rearrangements about 87% or about 30% of the time in an earlier analysis of approximately 640 of the donors. Linkage disequilibrium might explain the correlated functional status among segregating V segments, but an unknown experimental factor could not be excluded. HLA typing was unavailable for some donors at each locus, so association tests used only the typed subset. Sequencing depth was assumed to be roughly uniform across donors in the presence/absence analyses, though that assumption may not hold. A further reported finding was that TCR beta sequences accurately predicted the HLA-A and HLA-B alleles for most subjects in the first cohort. Most TCR sequences were seen in very few donors, while some public TCRs were found in many individuals. Three of the identified cytomegalovirus-associated TCR beta chains were confirmed in vitro to be specific for cytomegalovirus antigens. In a later analysis, the rate of TCR association differed among HLA loci, with DRB1 alleles having the most associated TCRs and HLA-C alleles having the fewest. Some IMGT-functional V segments, including TRBV6-2 and TRBV6-3, could not be distinguished by the 87-base-pair reads and were therefore excluded. In a later analysis, HLA-associated TCR beta chains were found to be more clonally expanded and to have lower generation probabilities than equally common non-associated chains. The authors suggested that the approach could potentially be extended to other disease states and immunological phenotypes. V-gene and J-gene trimming of TCR beta chains was associated with a missense DCLRE1C variant in a later genetic analysis, and the association was replicated in an independent cohort. When HLA alleles, especially DR and DQ, strongly co-occurred, TCR associations were difficult to assign to individual alleles. The classifier was reported to diagnose cytomegalovirus status with high specificity and sensitivity in both the original cohort and the validation cohort. Specific HLA alleles were associated with about 17,000 TCR beta sequences at a false discovery rate of 0.05 in a later analysis. Because counts were too low, roughly 18 rarely observed V segments, including chromosome 9 orphons, were left out of the earlier analysis of a few hundred of the donors. Several of the top co-occurrence clusters appeared to be linked to parvovirus B19, influenza, CMV and Epstein-Barr virus, according to a later analysis.

Per the germline V gene, MDHEN is the CDR1 and SYDVKM is the CDR2. There are 14 amino acids in the CDR3, from cysteine to phenylalanine inclusive. Of the read, only the CDR3 DNA is kept; its 42 bases are in frame from base 1. The junction carries 18 bases between V and J, which are trimmed by 6 bases and 7 bases respectively. Library preparation was by the immunoSEQ multiplex PCR assay. A mixture of 60 forward primers for TCR Vbeta segments and 13 reverse primers for TCR Jbeta segments was used in the multiplex PCR. Amplification of the CDR3 region of rearranged TCR beta genes was performed with a multiplex PCR assay on genomic DNA. The Illumina HiSeq System was used to sequence the amplified TCR beta libraries as 87-base-pair reads. In the source study's methods: A later analysis counted approximately 84 million unique TCR beta chains across the 666 repertoires, and 10 million to 11 million of these chains were shared by at least two donors. Raw reads were error-corrected and collapsed into unique sequences by a nearest-neighbor algorithm in which closely related sequences were merged to remove PCR and sequencing errors. CDR3 sequences were aligned to IMGT reference sequences to assign V, D and J gene segments. For a sequence to be retained, a match of at least six nucleotides was required to both a V gene segment and a J gene segment. Rearrangements were called productive when the CDR3 lacked stop codons and stayed in frame with V and J; all others were non-productive. CDR3 was defined by IMGT convention, running from the second conserved V-encoded cysteine to the conserved J-encoded phenylalanine. The earlier analysis of 550 to 650 of the donors excluded any sequence lacking an unambiguous match to a single V gene segment. An earlier analysis of approximately 590 of the donors classified V segments as functional when productive rearrangements were above 56.7% and as segregating when the standard deviation between donors was above 5%. A statistical classification framework was developed to diagnose cytomegalovirus status using the catalog of TCR beta chain sequences. V and J gene assignment, in a later analysis, came from comparing TCR nucleotide sequences with IMGT/GENE-DB human TR gene sequences. In a later analysis, CDR3 sequences and most-parsimonious VDJ recombination scenarios were assigned using the TCRdist pipeline. In a later analysis, each TCR beta chain was defined by its CDR3 amino acid sequence together with its V-gene family, and reads without a unique V-gene family were excluded. In a later analysis, 450 to 600 highly shared, low-generation-probability nucleotide sequences were removed to address suspected cross-contamination and a sequencing artifact. In a later analysis, a clonal expansion index for each public chain was calculated from normalized within-repertoire ranks of inferred template counts. Generation probabilities in a later analysis came from a VDJ recombination model fitted to out-of-frame rearrangements, and those results were checked against IGoR. Hypergeometric tests were used in a later analysis to score TCR-TCR, TCR-HLA and TCR-CMV co-occurrence, with a repertoire-size bias correction applied to the TCR pairs. A later analysis estimated false discovery rates by permuting HLA or CMV assignments 20 times. In a later analysis, co-occurring TCRs were grouped using DBSCAN, with TCRdist sequence similarity added in when clustering inside HLA-allele-positive subsets. Repertoires with fewer than 30,000 or more than 120,000 public chains, plus five repertoires with anomalous nucleotide sharing, were excluded from co-occurrence clustering. TCRdb provides this immuneACCESS table in a form limited to in-frame rearrangements. Some clones are lacking; in checked studies, under half of them reflect an unresolved V gene, and why the rest are absent is not known. V and J calls and clone size are as listed in that table; D and trimming were resolved from the DNA. In this sample the table shows 90,000 to 100,000 clones, about 81% of which occur a single time. Clones ranked in the top ten supply roughly 1.4% of the sample.

The sample consisted of PBMCs. The TCR sequence derives from a middle-aged man in good health and CMV-seronegative. The chain joins TRBV28 to TRBJ1-2; TRBD1 is possibly the D segment (5 matching bases). Here the CDR3 is given as CASSPDGRRGGYTF. The base sequence is TGTGCCAGCAGCCCGGACGGAAGGAGGGGTGGCTACACCTTC.